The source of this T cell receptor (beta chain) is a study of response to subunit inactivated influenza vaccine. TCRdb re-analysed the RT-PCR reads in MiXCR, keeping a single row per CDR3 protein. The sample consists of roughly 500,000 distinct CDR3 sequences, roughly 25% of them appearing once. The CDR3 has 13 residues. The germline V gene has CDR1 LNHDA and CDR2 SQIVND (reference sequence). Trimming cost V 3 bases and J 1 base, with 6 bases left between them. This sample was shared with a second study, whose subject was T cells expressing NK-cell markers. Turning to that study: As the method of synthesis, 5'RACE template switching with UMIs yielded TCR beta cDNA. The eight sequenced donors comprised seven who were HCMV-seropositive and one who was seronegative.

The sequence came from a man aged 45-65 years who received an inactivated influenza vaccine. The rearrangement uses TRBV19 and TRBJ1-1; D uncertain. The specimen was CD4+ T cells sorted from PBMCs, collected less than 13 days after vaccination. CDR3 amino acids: CASSIKGNTEAFF. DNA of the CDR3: TGTGCCAGTAGTATTAAGGGGAACACTGAAGCTTTCTTT.